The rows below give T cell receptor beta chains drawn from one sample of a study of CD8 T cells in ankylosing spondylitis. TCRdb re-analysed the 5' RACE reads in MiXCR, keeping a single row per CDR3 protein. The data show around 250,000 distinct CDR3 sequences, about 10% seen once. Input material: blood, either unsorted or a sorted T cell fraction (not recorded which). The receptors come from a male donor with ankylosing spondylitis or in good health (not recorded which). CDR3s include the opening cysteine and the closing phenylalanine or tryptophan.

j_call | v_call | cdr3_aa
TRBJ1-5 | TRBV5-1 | CASSPTGQSNQPQHF
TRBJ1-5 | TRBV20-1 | CSARVSGVGDSNQPQHF
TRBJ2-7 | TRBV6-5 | CASSYIPQGSNEQYF
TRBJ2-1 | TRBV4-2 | CASSQESGRSNEQFF
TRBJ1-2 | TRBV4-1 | CASSQGHELSYGYTF
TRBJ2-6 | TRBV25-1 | CASTSSGTAFSGANVLTF
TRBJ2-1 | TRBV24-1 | CATRRTGSFYNEQFF
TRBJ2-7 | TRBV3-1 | CASSQDGARLYEQYF
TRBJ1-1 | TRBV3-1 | CASSQQLNTEAFF
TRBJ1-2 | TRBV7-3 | CASSAERGAGKVF
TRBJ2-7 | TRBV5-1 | CASSSGTGAYEQYF
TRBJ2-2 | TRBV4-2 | CASSQIAGTSETGELFF
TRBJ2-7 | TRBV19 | CASSPDREPGEQYF
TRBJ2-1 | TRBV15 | CATSRGRDSYNEQFF
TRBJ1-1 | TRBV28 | CASRLGGVAEAFF
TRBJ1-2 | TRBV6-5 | CASSSPYGYTF
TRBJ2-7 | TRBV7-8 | CASSLVAPSAYEQYF
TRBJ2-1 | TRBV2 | CASSGGQGSYNEQFF
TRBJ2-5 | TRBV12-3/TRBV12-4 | CASSSGGVGTQYF
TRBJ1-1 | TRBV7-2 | CASSSTRGGTEAFF
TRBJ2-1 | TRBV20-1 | CSASGSISGEYQFF
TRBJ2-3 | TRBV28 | CASSSNGGDTQYF
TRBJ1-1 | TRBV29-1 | CSVEQGFGNTEAFF
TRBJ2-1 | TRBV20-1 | CSARDSLIVEQFF
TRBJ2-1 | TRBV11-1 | CASSGGRGGEQFF
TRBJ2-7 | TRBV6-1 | CASSQTSGSPYEQYF
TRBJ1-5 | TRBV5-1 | CASSFSGTPDQPQHF
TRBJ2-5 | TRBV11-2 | CASSPHRETQYF
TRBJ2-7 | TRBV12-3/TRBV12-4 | CASSSTSGVLYYEQYF
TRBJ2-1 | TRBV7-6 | CASSFSSGSLDEQFF
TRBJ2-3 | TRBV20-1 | CSARRGSGDTQYF
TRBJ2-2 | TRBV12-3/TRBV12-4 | CASSFQTNTGELFF
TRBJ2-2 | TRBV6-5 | CASSYSGGTGELFF
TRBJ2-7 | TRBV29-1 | CSVELAGGPYEQYF
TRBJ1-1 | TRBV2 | CASSAGGSTEAFF
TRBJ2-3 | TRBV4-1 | CASSLAPGDHTDTQYF
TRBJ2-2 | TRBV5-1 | CASSVLREQKGELFF
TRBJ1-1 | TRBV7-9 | CASSLSQRTGNTEAFF
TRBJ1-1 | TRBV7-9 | CASSATRAEITEAFF
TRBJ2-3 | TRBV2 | CASSRLAGGKDTQYF
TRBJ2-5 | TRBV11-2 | CASSLNRESQYF
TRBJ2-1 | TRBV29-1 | CSVDTGTSSSEQFF
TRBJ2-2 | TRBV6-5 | CASSYGSTGELFF
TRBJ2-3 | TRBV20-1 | CSARTAGTDTQYF
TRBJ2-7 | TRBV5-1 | CASSSEAGGPYEQYF
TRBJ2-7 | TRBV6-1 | CASSLGGNSYEQYF
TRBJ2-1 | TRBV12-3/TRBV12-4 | CASSPAGGGYNEQFF
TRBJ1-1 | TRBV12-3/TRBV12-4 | CASSTPGREAFF
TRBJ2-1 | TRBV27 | CASRPGTSGNEQFF
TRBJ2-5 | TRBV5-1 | CASGRLAGGGYQETQYF
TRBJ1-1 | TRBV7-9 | CASSRESEAFF
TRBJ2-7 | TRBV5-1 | CASSLDRGDEQYF
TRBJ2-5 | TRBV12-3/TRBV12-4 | CASSFGGIVETQYF
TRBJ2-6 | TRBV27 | CTSCLSFGGRRAGANVLTF